The clone carrying this T cell receptor (beta chain) appeared many times. This entry belongs to a study of regulatory T cells in long-lasting Graves disease. Time point here: newly diagnosed GD, antithyroid drugs for less than 3 months. Isolated PBMC RNA provided the starting material for the TCR library. According to the study, TCR beta libraries were built with iRepertoire HTBI primers and CDR3-region Arm-PCR. As originally analysed: Gene usage covered approximately 65 TRBV and more than 13 TRBJ segments. Via MiXCR, TCRdb re-called the multiplex PCR reads, giving one row per CDR3 protein. These V and J calls originate from TCRdb's pipeline instead of the authors' own analysis. The sample includes around 500,000 distinct CDR3 sequences, around 13% of them seen just once. A further study also used this sample, focusing on T cells in Graves' hyperthyroidism and ophthalmopathy.

The TCR was taken from a woman aged 25 to 39 with Graves disease. Here the sequenced sample was peripheral blood mononuclear cells (PBMCs), taken at new diagnosis, from a patient treated with antithyroid drugs.

This CDR3 reads CASSHLGGTPNEKLFF. As DNA, the CDR3 is TGTGCCAGCAGCCACTTGGGCGGGACGCCTAATGAAAAACTGTTTTTT. The gene calls are TRBV7-9 and TRBJ1-4; D is perhaps TRBD1 (5 bases). Trimming took off 5 bases at V and 3 bases at J, with 16 bases between the two ends. The CDR3 has 16 residues. CDR1 is SEHNR and CDR2 is FQNEAQ in the germline V gene (reference sequence).